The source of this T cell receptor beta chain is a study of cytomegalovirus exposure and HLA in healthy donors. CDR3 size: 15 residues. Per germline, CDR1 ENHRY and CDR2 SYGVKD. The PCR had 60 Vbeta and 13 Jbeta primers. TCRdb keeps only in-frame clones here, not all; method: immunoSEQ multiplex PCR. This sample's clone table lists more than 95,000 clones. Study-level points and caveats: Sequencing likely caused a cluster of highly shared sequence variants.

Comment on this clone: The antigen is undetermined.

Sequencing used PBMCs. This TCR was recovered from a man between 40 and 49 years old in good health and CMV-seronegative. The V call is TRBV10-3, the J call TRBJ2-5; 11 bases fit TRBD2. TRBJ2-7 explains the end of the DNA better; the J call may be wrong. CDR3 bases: TGTGCCATCACAAGCCTAGCGGGGGGCAGCAACGAGCAGTACTTC. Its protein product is CAITSLAGGSNEQYF.